Below are 28 T cell receptor beta chains sequenced from a single sample in a study of T-cell reconstitution after alpha-beta-depleted transplantation in children. As it was prepared, the TCRbeta library received unique molecular identifiers. TCRdb re-analysed the PCR reads in MiXCR, keeping a single row per CDR3 protein. The sample lists a few hundred thousand distinct CDR3 sequences, around a tenth occurring once. Source: PBMCs, taken before TCRalphabeta/CD19-depleted stem cell transplant. Receptors were obtained from a boy in the first two years of life with acute myeloid leukemia, due to receive a stem cell transplant.

This clonotype has only a few counts. This chain uses TRBV28 with TRBJ2-7, with 8 bases matching TRBD2. Germline trimming cut 5 bases from V and 4 bases from J; bases unmatched to any gene: 13. This CDR3 has 16 residues. Germline V lookup: CDR1 MDHEN, CDR2 SYDVKM. The CDR3 spells CASSPREGKELYEQYF. The CDR3 nucleotides are TGTGCCAGCAGTCCCCGGGAGGGGAAGGAACTTTACGAGCAGTACTTC.

This clonotype was picked up a small number of times. This sequence joins TRBV29-1 and TRBJ2-5, with D uncertain. Per germline, CDR1 SQVTM and CDR2 ANQGSEA. The CDR3 length is 12 residues. Trimming took 1 base from V and 9 from J, leaving 12 bases between them. The CDR3 coding sequence is TGCAGCGTTGAAGGGCAGTCTCTGGCCCAGTACTTC. Protein sequence: CSVEGQSLAQYF.

This clonotype was recorded a few times. The chain carries TRBV29-1 and TRBJ2-4; TRBD2 matches at 7 bases. The germline CDR1 and CDR2 sequences are SQVTM and ANQGSEA. CDR3 length: 12 residues. Trimming removed 0 bases from V and 7 bases from J; junction bases left unmatched: 0. CDR3 in amino acids: CSVEEGGNIQYF. The CDR3 region has the DNA TGCAGCGTTGAAGAGGGGGGGAACATTCAGTACTTC.

This clonotype was picked up a small number of times. Here the CDR3 reads CASSLEAGVDTQYF. The CDR3 coding sequence is TGTGCCAGCAGCTTAGAAGCGGGAGTAGATACGCAGTATTTT. This rearrangement joins TRBV11-3 to TRBJ2-3, with TRBD2 matching over 8 bases. Trimming at V came to 0 bases and at J to 5 bases, leaving 1 base not matched to a gene. The CDR3 totals 14 residues. In germline, CDR1 is SGHNT, CDR2 YENEEA.

Many counts were recorded for this clonotype. The chain is built from TRBV20-1 and TRBJ2-5; 8 bases are a match to TRBD2. The V and J ends lost 6 bases and 3 bases, in that order; junction bases with no gene match: 0. The CDR3 is made up of 11 amino acids. From germline, CDR1 is DFQATT and CDR2 SNEGSKA (reference sequence). As DNA, the CDR3 is TGCAGTGCGGGACTAGAAGAGACCCAGTACTTC. Its protein product is CSAGLEETQYF.

The V call is TRBV5-1, the J call TRBJ2-6; D is ambiguous. The ends were cut back, 3 bases at V and 2 bases at J, with 9 bases in the middle. This CDR3 has 15 amino acids. Germline CDR1 and CDR2: SGHRS and YFSETQ. Written as DNA, the CDR3 is TGCGCCAGCAGCTCCCCTAGGGCTGGGGCCAACGTCCTGACTTTC. This sequence encodes CASSSPRAGANVLTF.

The table lists this clonotype with many counts. CDR3 coding DNA: TGCAGTGCTACAAAGAGGACAGCCTACGAGCAGTACTTC. Translation gives CSATKRTAYEQYF. The J gene is TRBJ2-7, the V gene TRBV20-1; TRBD1 might be the D (6 bases). Per the germline V gene, CDR1 is DFQATT and CDR2 is SNEGSKA (reference sequence). This CDR3 is built from 13 residues. The V and J ends lost 4 bases and 2 bases respectively, with 12 bases between them.

The chain links TRBV10-3 to TRBJ2-7; 9 nucleotides align to TRBD1. Germline CDR1 reads ENHRY; CDR2 reads SYGVKD. The CDR3 contains 14 residues. V trimming: 6 bases; J trimming: 5 bases; junction bases outside the gene matches: 8. The DNA of the CDR3 is TGTGCCATCAGCTGGGGGACAGGGCTAGACGAGCAGTACTTC. Its protein is CAISWGTGLDEQYF.

This clonotype was picked up a small number of times. The chain is built from TRBV5-1 and TRBJ2-3; 12 nucleotides line up with TRBD2. The CDR3 contains 16 residues. Germline CDR1 SGHRS, CDR2 YFSETQ. V shed 3 bases and J 2 bases; nucleotides not matched to a gene: 4. The CDR3 protein is CASSYTSGGPTDTQYF. The CDR3 nucleotides are TGCGCCAGCAGCTATACTAGCGGGGGGCCCACAGATACGCAGTATTTT.

This clonotype turned up a few times. V and J are TRBV20-1 and TRBJ2-1; 15 nucleotides align to TRBD2. V lost 5 bases and J lost 2; bases outside the gene matches: 4. CDR1 is DFQATT and CDR2 is SNEGSKA in the germline V gene (reference sequence). This CDR3 comprises 16 residues. CDR3 amino acids: CSAGTSGRTTYNEQFF. CDR3 sequence (DNA): TGCAGTGCTGGGACTAGCGGGAGGACCACCTACAATGAGCAGTTCTTC.

This clonotype was seen many times. The V gene is TRBV28, the J gene TRBJ2-7; possibly TRBD2 for D (5 bases). The CDR3 sequence is 12 residues long. The germline V gene encodes CDR1 MDHEN and CDR2 SYDVKM. V dropped 8 bases and J dropped 9 bases, with 17 bases sitting between them. DNA of the CDR3: TGTGCCAGCGGAGTTAGCGTTTTAGGGCAGTACTTC. As protein: CASGVSVLGQYF.

This clonotype has at least ten counts. The chain joins TRBV20-1 to TRBJ2-7; the D gene is possibly TRBD2 (6 bases). The CDR3 loop spans 14 amino acids. CDR1 is DFQATT and CDR2 is SNEGSKA in the germline V gene (reference sequence). With 2 bases removed from V and 3 bases from J, the gap between germline ends came to 14 bases. CDR3 nucleotides: TGCAGTGCTAGAAGGTGGGACTCCTACTACGAGCAGTACTTC. Translated, it gives CSARRWDSYYEQYF.

This clonotype came up many times. This chain uses TRBV4-2 with TRBJ2-3, with 12 positions matching TRBD1. The CDR3 loop spans 23 amino acids. Germline V gene lookup returns CDR1 LGHNA and CDR2 YNFKEQ. V lost 7 bases, J lost 1 base, and 27 bases stayed unmatched. The CDR3 coding sequence is TGTGCCAGCACCCGACCGACGGGACAGGGGGCTCCCTGGCGGGAGGTGCGCACAGATACGCAGTATTTT. Translating it yields CASTRPTGQGAPWREVRTDTQYF.

This clonotype was seen repeatedly, ten times or more. The chain couples TRBV25-1 to TRBJ2-4; D possibly uses TRBD1 or TRBD2 (6 bases each). The CDR3 runs to 14 residues. Germline values: CDR1 MGHDK, CDR2 SYGVNS. The ends were cut back, 3 bases at V and 3 bases at J, with 9 bases in the middle. The chain's CDR3 is CASSDGGGKNIQYF. DNA of the CDR3: TGTGCCAGCAGTGACGGGGGCGGCAAAAACATTCAGTACTTC.

The chain carries TRBV20-1 and TRBJ1-1; D ambiguous. Trimming left V 4 bases short and J 0 bases short, with 3 bases between. The CDR3 covers 11 residues. Germline CDR1 reads DFQATT; CDR2 reads SNEGSKA (reference sequence). The CDR3 DNA reads as TGCAGTGCTAAGCTGAACACTGAAGCTTTCTTT. Protein: CSAKLNTEAFF.

This clonotype was observed many times. V and J are TRBV28 and TRBJ2-3; no reliable D call. The germline V and J ends were trimmed by 1 base and 2 bases, with 7 bases remaining between them. Germline-derived CDR1 and CDR2 are MDHEN and SYDVKM. The length of the CDR3 is 14 residues. As DNA, the CDR3 is TGTGCCAGCAGTTTATCCGAGATCACAGATACGCAGTATTTT. Residues: CASSLSEITDTQYF.

This clonotype was observed at least ten times. The J gene is TRBJ2-1, the V gene TRBV29-1; 7 bases align to TRBD2. The V segment lost 3 bases and the J segment 8 bases; nucleotides outside the gene matches: 10. The CDR3 is 14 amino acids. The V gene's germline CDR1 is SQVTM and CDR2 ANQGSEA. The CDR3 region is CSVDGLERDYEQFF. CDR3 DNA sequence: TGCAGCGTTGATGGGTTGGAGCGGGACTATGAGCAGTTCTTC.

This clonotype showed up many times. The chain links TRBV29-1 to TRBJ2-1, with a weak D call TRBD1 (5 bases). Per germline, CDR1 SQVTM and CDR2 ANQGSEA. This CDR3 has 10 residues. V lost 6 bases to trimming and J lost 5 bases, with 5 bases between them. The CDR3 is CSVGDNEQFF. CDR3 bases: TGCAGCGTAGGGGACAATGAGCAGTTCTTC.

The chain uses TRBV29-1 and TRBJ2-1; the match to TRBD2 covers 7 bases. The CDR3 loop spans 14 amino acids. Per germline, CDR1 SQVTM and CDR2 ANQGSEA. J lost 6 bases, V lost 3 bases, and 8 bases had no gene match. The CDR3 loop is CSVEGRLATNEQFF. The CDR3 DNA follows: TGCAGCGTTGAGGGCCGACTAGCAACCAATGAGCAGTTCTTC.

The table lists this clonotype with many counts. The chain uses TRBV4-3 and TRBJ1-1; 7 nucleotides match TRBD1. This CDR3 comprises 18 residues. From germline, CDR1 is LGHNA and CDR2 YSLEER. Trimming took 0 bases from V and 0 from J; bases not matched to a gene: 10. The chain's CDR3 is CASSQDRGIGPMNTEAFF. CDR3 nucleotide sequence: TGCGCCAGCAGCCAAGACAGGGGGATCGGCCCGATGAACACTGAAGCTTTCTTT.

The chain links TRBV11-2 to TRBJ2-7; D unresolved. The length of the CDR3 is 15 residues. Germline loops: CDR1 SGHAT, CDR2 FQNNGV. V was cut by 5 bases and J by 1 base, with 15 bases left in between. CDR3 coding DNA: TGTGCCAGCAGCGTAGGCGGACGGGTTTCCTACGAGCAGTACTTC. The encoded protein is CASSVGGRVSYEQYF.

This clonotype turned up a few times. The CDR3 DNA sequence: TGCAGCGTTGAGGTAAAGAACACCGGGGAGCTGTTTTTT. Encoded protein: CSVEVKNTGELFF. The chain employs TRBV29-1 and TRBJ2-2; D is ambiguous. The CDR3 has 13 residues. Per germline, CDR1 SQVTM and CDR2 ANQGSEA. Trimming took off 3 bases at V and 1 base at J, with 6 bases between the two ends.

This clonotype has ten or more counts. The chain employs TRBV29-1 and TRBJ2-1, with TRBD2 identical over 16 bases. The CDR3 runs 18 residues. Germline CDR1 reads SQVTM; CDR2 reads ANQGSEA. The V segment lost 5 bases and the J segment 9 bases; nucleotides outside the gene matches: 16. This CDR3 is CSVSGSSGLAGGRAEQFF. CDR3 sequence (DNA): TGCAGCGTTTCGGGCAGCTCGGGACTAGCGGGAGGGCGGGCTGAGCAGTTCTTC.

This clonotype came up many times. The V and J genes are TRBV28 and TRBJ2-1; TRBD1 matches 7 bases. Germline V gene data show CDR1 as MDHEN and CDR2 as SYDVKM. The CDR3 is 13 residues long. V trimming: 9 bases; J trimming: 4 bases; junction bases outside the gene matches: 6. The CDR3, as DNA: TGTGCCAGTGGGGACAGCCCATACAATGAGCAGTTCTTC. It codes for CASGDSPYNEQFF.

This clonotype was counted between two and nine times. This chain links TRBV11-2 with TRBJ2-1; possibly TRBD1 or TRBD2 for D (5 bases each). V lost 1 base, J lost 12 bases, and 16 bases lay in between. CDR1 and CDR2 from the germline V gene are SGHAT and FQNNGV. The CDR3 totals 14 residues. The CDR3 nucleotides read TGTGCCAGCAGCTTAGGGGACGGCCTCGTAGGGCAGTTCTTC. It codes for CASSLGDGLVGQFF.

This clonotype has at least ten counts. The chain links TRBV7-3 to TRBJ1-1; the D is unclear. Germline V CDR1 and CDR2: SGHTA, FQGTGA. This CDR3 spans 13 amino acids. Trimming shortened V by 0 bases and J by 4 bases, and 6 bases separated the two germline ends. This CDR3 reads CASSLTTITEAFF. As DNA, the CDR3 is TGTGCCAGCAGCTTAACTACTATCACTGAAGCTTTCTTT.

CDR3 loop: CASSPFSGRDEQYF. Here the CDR3 DNA reads TGTGCCAGCAGCCCATTTAGCGGGAGGGACGAGCAGTACTTC. The rearrangement joins TRBV11-3 to TRBJ2-7; 11 positions match TRBD2. The CDR3 consists of 14 residues. The V gene end was trimmed by 5 bases and the J gene end by 5 bases; junction bases not matched to a gene: 5. CDR1 is SGHNT and CDR2 is YENEEA in the germline V gene.

The V call is TRBV12-3 or TRBV12-4, the J call TRBJ1-2, with 7 positions matching TRBD1. The V segment lost 1 base and the J segment 0 bases; nucleotides outside the gene matches: 14. This CDR3 region has 19 residues. CDR3 amino acids: CASSLGMGTGDPANYGYTF. The CDR3 DNA sequence: TGTGCCAGCAGTTTAGGCATGGGAACAGGGGATCCAGCTAACTATGGCTACACCTTC.